This TCR beta chain stems from a study of cytomegalovirus exposure and HLA in healthy donors (dated by TCRdb to 2015 to 2018). Regarding the study in general: In an earlier analysis of around 540 of the donors, 276 Gb of sequence data and 100 million or so unique TCR beta sequences from roughly 190 million T cells were reported. About 310 gigabases of sequencing data and some 85 million unique TCR sequences were included in an early release covering roughly 700 HLA-typed donors. The genetic ancestry cluster associated with self-reported Caucasian donors included 80% to 90% of the 398 genotyped donors. The study aimed to test whether cataloging public T cell receptors could reveal signatures of past pathogen exposure. The study used immunosequencing to profile the T cell repertoires of several hundred subjects and linked those repertoires to cytomegalovirus serostatus. Along with the roughly 710-subject first cohort, a separate validation cohort of over 90 different subjects was used. The study combined high-throughput TCR immunosequencing, statistical association of individual TCRs with disease status, and machine learning to predict cytomegalovirus infection status. A later analysis re-analyzed previously published TCR beta repertoires from 650 to 800 donors and added high-resolution HLA genotyping to study TCR occurrence patterns. In the later analysis, no new phenotypic data were used to find candidate immune exposures; instead, reliance was placed on TCR beta sequences and their occurrence across donors. An earlier analysis of nearly 600 of the donors applied high-throughput TCR beta sequencing to assess whether each TCR beta V gene segment acted as functional or pseudogenic. Donor age, sex, ethnicity and CMV serostatus were collected together with the repertoire data. Genome-wide SNP genotypes for about 60% of the roughly 700 donors were used in a later genetic analysis, which treated that subset as a discovery cohort. All discovery cohort repertoires had been generated on a single sequencing platform. Both class I and class II loci were covered by HLA typing, at four-digit resolution. Typing coverage differed by locus: A, B, C, DRB1 and DQB1 were typed in about 620-630 donors, DQA1 in roughly 500, DPA1 in 600 to 610, and DPB1 in just under 490. About five DR-DQ haplotypes were handled as single units for association and clustering because linkage in the cohort was strong. On average, 235,054 unique TCR beta nucleotide sequences were sequenced per donor among fewer than 500 genotyped donors of the cohort, with roughly 19% of those sequences being non-productive.

The cohort consisted of some 670 healthy bone marrow donors. Cohort members were all nominally healthy when sampled, although unrecorded immune exposures were likely present. The donor was CMV seronegative and was included in the group of over 300 seronegative cohort members. Every donor gave a peripheral blood sample, and the peripheral blood mononuclear cells from that sample were used for TCR beta sequencing. Genomic DNA was extracted from the blood cell samples with the Qiagen DNeasy Blood Extraction Kit. Library method: the immunoSEQ multiplex PCR assay. For the multiplex PCR, a mixture combining 60 forward primers for TCR Vbeta segments and 13 reverse primers for TCR Jbeta segments was used. Amplification of the CDR3 region of rearranged TCR beta genes was performed with a multiplex PCR assay on genomic DNA. Amplified TCR beta libraries were sequenced as 87-base-pair reads on the Illumina HiSeq System. Under the source paper's analysis protocol: Across the 600 to 700 repertoires, a later analysis counted 78 million or so unique TCR beta chains, around 11 million of which were shared by at least two donors. To remove PCR and sequencing errors, raw reads were error-corrected and collapsed into unique sequences using a nearest-neighbor algorithm that merged closely related sequences. Alignment of CDR3 sequences to IMGT reference sequences was used to assign V, D and J gene segments. Each retained sequence needed at least a six-nucleotide match to both a V gene segment and a J gene segment. Rearrangements were classified as productive when the CDR3 lacked stop codons and remained in frame with V and J, and all other rearrangements were classified as non-productive. Following IMGT convention, CDR3 was defined as the stretch from the second conserved V-encoded cysteine to the conserved J-encoded phenylalanine. Sequences without an unambiguous match to a single V gene segment were excluded from the earlier analysis of a few hundred of the donors. In an earlier analysis of 587 of the donors, a V segment was called functional when productive rearrangements were above 56.7%, and segregating when the standard deviation between donors exceeded 5%. A statistical classification framework was developed to diagnose cytomegalovirus status using the catalog of TCR beta chain sequences. In a later analysis, TCR nucleotide sequences were compared against IMGT/GENE-DB human TR gene sequences so that V and J genes could be assigned. Using the TCRdist pipeline, a later analysis assigned CDR3 sequences along with most-parsimonious VDJ recombination scenarios. In a later analysis, each TCR beta chain was defined by its CDR3 amino acid sequence together with its V-gene family, and reads lacking a unique V-gene family were excluded. In a later analysis, 500 to 700 highly shared, low-generation-probability nucleotide sequences were removed to address suspected cross-contamination and a sequencing artifact. In a later analysis, a clonal expansion index was calculated for each public chain from normalized within-repertoire ranks of inferred template counts. Generation probabilities in a later analysis came from a VDJ recombination model fitted to out-of-frame rearrangements, and those results were checked against IGoR. In a later analysis, TCR-TCR, TCR-HLA and TCR-CMV co-occurrence was scored with hypergeometric tests, and a repertoire-size bias correction was applied to TCR pairs. A later analysis estimated false discovery rates by permuting HLA or CMV assignments 20 times. In a later analysis, co-occurring TCRs were grouped using DBSCAN, and TCRdist sequence similarity was added for clustering within HLA-allele-positive subsets. Co-occurrence clustering excluded repertoires with fewer than 30,000 or more than 120,000 public chains, plus five with anomalous nucleotide sharing. TCRdb stores this immuneACCESS table with in-frame sequences only. Part of the clones is absent; in the studies checked, under half of the shortfall reflects unresolved V genes, and no reason is known for the rest. That table is the source of V, J and clone size, and D and trimming were worked out from the DNA. The sample table holds 110,000 to 150,000 clones, of which around 80% were seen once. Jointly, the top ten make up about 2.5% of the sample.

For this clone: Its antigen is currently not known. Base qualities are not at hand, and no much larger clone is one base apart.

As encoded in the germline V gene, CDR1 is SQVTM while CDR2 is ANQGSEA. Counted from cysteine to phenylalanine, this CDR3 has 17 amino acids. The only DNA kept is the CDR3, 51 bases in frame from the first base. V lost 8 bases and J lost 13 bases, and the count of bases not matched to a germline gene is 29. Broader findings and caveats from the paper: In an earlier analysis of some 540 of the donors, most TCR beta V segments appeared in productive rearrangements about 87% or about 30% of the time, broadly matching IMGT annotations. When HLA alleles, especially DR and DQ, strongly co-occurred, attributing TCR associations to individual alleles was difficult. The study gave a list of some 150 TCR beta chains associated with cytomegalovirus. Immune exposure information for the cohort was limited to CMV serostatus. A later genetic analysis associated a missense DCLRE1C variant with V-gene and J-gene trimming of TCR beta chains, and an independent cohort replicated the association. A later analysis found that HLA-associated TCR beta chains were more clonally expanded and had lower generation probabilities than equally common non-associated chains. A further reported finding was that TCR beta sequences accurately predicted the HLA-A and HLA-B alleles for most subjects in the first cohort. The cohort was sequenced for TCR beta chains only, and without alpha or paired-chain data the features that could be detected were limited. Presence/absence analyses assumed roughly uniform sequencing depth across donors, an assumption that may not hold. Because some donors lacked HLA typing at each locus, the association tests relied only on the typed subset. Three of the identified cytomegalovirus-associated TCR beta chains were confirmed in vitro to be specific for cytomegalovirus antigens. Correlated functional status among segregating V segments might be attributable to linkage disequilibrium, but an unknown experimental factor could not be ruled out. The earlier analysis of 587 of the donors excluded approximately 15 rarely observed V segments, including chromosome 9 orphons, because counts were too low. Cytomegalovirus status was reported to be diagnosed by the classifier with high specificity and sensitivity in both the original and validation cohorts. Most CMV-associated TCR beta chains appeared to be HLA-restricted in a later analysis, and the HLA associations seemed to be driven largely by CMV exposure. At a false discovery rate of 0.05, a later analysis linked 16,000 or so TCR beta sequences to specific HLA alleles. According to the authors, the approach could potentially be generalized to other disease states and immunological phenotypes. A later analysis reported that several top co-occurrence clusters appeared linked to parvovirus B19, influenza, CMV and Epstein-Barr virus. Because the 87-base-pair reads could not distinguish some IMGT-functional V segments, including TRBV6-2 and TRBV6-3, those segments were excluded. A cluster of highly shared sequence variants was judged likely to represent a technical artifact of the sequencing pipeline. In a later analysis, TCR association rates were found to vary across HLA loci, with the most associated TCRs seen for DRB1 alleles and the fewest for HLA-C alleles. A later genetic analysis reported fewer N-insertions in productive TCRs among donors in an Asian-associated ancestry cluster than the roughly 700-donor mean. While some public TCRs were present in many individuals, most TCR sequences turned up only very rarely across donors.

The sequenced sample consisted of PBMCs. The sequence came from a boy aged 2-9 years in good health and CMV-seronegative. The receptor chain draws on TRBV29-1 and TRBJ2-1, with 7 middle bases fitting TRBD1. In nucleotide form, the sequence is TGCAGCCTGATGACAGGGTCGGACATCTATTCGGGTAAAACTCAGTTCTTC. It is translated as CSLMTGSDIYSGKTQFF.